The 2 T cell receptor beta chains reported below all come from one sample, sequenced in a study of T cell repertoires in cytomegalovirus infection (dated by TCRdb to between 2018 and 2021). Sequenced on an Illumina HiSeq 1500. TCRdb reran the public reads through fastp at Q25 and MiXCR, keeping productive beta chains. CDR3 protein duplicates are merged, each entry listing the most common genes and DNA. The sample has around 490,000 distinct CDR3 sequences on record, 26% of them singletons. The ten largest clones take up about 13% of the sample. The sequenced material came from PBMCs. These receptors all stem from a human donor in good health (CMV status not recorded). Some clones in this sample may be carry-over from other donors' samples.

The chain carries TRBV19 and TRBJ2-6; the D is unclear. The CDR3 loop spans 15 amino acids. V lost 6 bases to trimming and J lost 0 bases, with 9 bases between them. Germline-derived CDR1 and CDR2 are LNHDA and SQIVND (reference sequence). The CDR3 loop reads CASSRDNSGANVLTF. The CDR3 coding sequence is TGTGCCAGTAGCCGCGACAACTCTGGGGCCAACGTCCTGACTTTC.

The chain is built from TRBV24-1 and TRBJ2-3; 10 bases are a match to TRBD1. V was pared by 3 bases and J by 2 bases, with 4 bases of the junction left unmatched. CDR3 size: 16 residues. The germline V gene has CDR1 KGHDR and CDR2 SFDVKD. CDR3 nucleotide sequence: TGTGCCACCAGTGATGCAGACAGGGGGCTCACAGATACGCAGTATTTT. It is translated as CATSDADRGLTDTQYF.